Listed below are T cell receptor beta chains from one sample, sequenced in a study of cytomegalovirus exposure and HLA in healthy donors. Profiled with immunoSEQ multiplex PCR; TCRdb holds only in-frame clones, not every one. The profile covers about 130,000 clones, with over 70% appearing a single time and approximately 2.1% taken by the ten largest. The sequenced material came from PBMCs. These receptors were collected from a woman in her thirties or forties in good health and CMV-seropositive. The CDR3 runs from the conserved cysteine through the conserved F or W. Fields, in order: V gene, D gene, J gene, clone size, CDR3 DNA, CDR3 protein. A D gene is named only where the DNA matches it firmly. Where a row states a size, it is once, few, many or the class of an expanded clone; other rows omit it.

v_call: TRBV18; d_call: TRBD1; j_call: TRBJ2-3; clone_size: few; cdr3_nt: TGTGCCAGCTCCGGGCAGGGGGCGCGCACAGATACGCAGTATTTT; cdr3_aa: CASSGQGARTDTQYF
v_call: TRBV19; d_call: TRBD1; j_call: TRBJ1-1; clone_size: NA; cdr3_nt: TGTGCCAGTAGTATACAGGGGGCTATGATCACTGAAGCTTTCTTT; cdr3_aa: CASSIQGAMITEAFF
v_call: TRBV19; d_call: TRBD1; j_call: TRBJ1-6; clone_size: NA; cdr3_nt: TGTGCCAGTAGGAATGACAGGGGAAGTTCACCCCTCCACTTT; cdr3_aa: CASRNDRGSSPLHF
v_call: TRBV7-2; d_call: NA; j_call: TRBJ1-5; clone_size: NA; cdr3_nt: TGTGCCAGCAGCTCTTCCGGAGGAAGGGAGGCCCAGCATTTT; cdr3_aa: CASSSSGGREAQHF
v_call: TRBV5-1; d_call: NA; j_call: TRBJ1-1; clone_size: NA; cdr3_nt: TGCGCCAGCAGCTTCGCGGGGCAAGCCCCCGAAGCTTTCTTT; cdr3_aa: CASSFAGQAPEAFF
v_call: TRBV18; d_call: NA; j_call: TRBJ1-1; clone_size: NA; cdr3_nt: TGTGCCAGCTCACCACAGACAGAGTTGGAAGCTTTCTTT; cdr3_aa: CASSPQTELEAFF
v_call: TRBV4-3; d_call: NA; j_call: TRBJ2-7; clone_size: few; cdr3_nt: TGCGCCAGCAGCCATCGATGGGAGGCTAACTACGAGCAGTACTTC; cdr3_aa: CASSHRWEANYEQYF
v_call: TRBV13; d_call: NA; j_call: TRBJ1-3; clone_size: NA; cdr3_nt: TGTGCCAGCAGCGGCGGGAAGATAGACGGCGGAAACACCATATATTTT; cdr3_aa: CASSGGKIDGGNTIYF
v_call: TRBV7-8; d_call: NA; j_call: TRBJ2-4; clone_size: NA; cdr3_nt: TGTGCCAGCAGCTCGCGACAGGACTCCTTAGGGTTAGCCAAAAACATTCAGTACTTC; cdr3_aa: CASSSRQDSLGLAKNIQYF
v_call: TRBV23-1; d_call: TRBD1; j_call: TRBJ2-2; clone_size: NA; cdr3_nt: TGCGCCAGCAGTCAAAAAGGGGACAGATCTTCGAACACCGGGGAGCTGTTTTTT; cdr3_aa: CASSQKGDRSSNTGELFF
v_call: TRBV18; d_call: TRBD2; j_call: TRBJ2-3; clone_size: once; cdr3_nt: TGTGCCAGCTCACCAACTAGCGGGAGTGGAGGCACAGATACGCAGTATTTT; cdr3_aa: CASSPTSGSGGTDTQYF
v_call: TRBV5-1; d_call: TRBD2; j_call: TRBJ2-1; clone_size: NA; cdr3_nt: TGCGCCAGCAGTTGGGGGGGGGACAATGAGCAGTTCTTC; cdr3_aa: CASSWGGDNEQFF
v_call: TRBV4-1; d_call: NA; j_call: TRBJ1-3; clone_size: few; cdr3_nt: TGCGCCAGCACGGGGGACGGGTTCCACTCTGGAAACACCATATATTTT; cdr3_aa: CASTGDGFHSGNTIYF
v_call: TRBV28; d_call: NA; j_call: TRBJ2-7; clone_size: NA; cdr3_nt: TGTGCCAGCAGTCCGACCCTAGCGCCCTCCTACGAGCAGTACTTC; cdr3_aa: CASSPTLAPSYEQYF
v_call: TRBV19; d_call: TRBD1; j_call: TRBJ1-4; clone_size: few; cdr3_nt: TGTGCCAGTAGTACCGGACAGGGCGGTAATGAAAAACTGTTTTTT; cdr3_aa: CASSTGQGGNEKLFF
v_call: TRBV28; d_call: NA; j_call: TRBJ1-1; clone_size: NA; cdr3_nt: TGTGCCAGCAGTTTGGAGTGGGAAGCTTTCTTT; cdr3_aa: CASSLEWEAFF
v_call: TRBV5-1; d_call: NA; j_call: TRBJ1-1; clone_size: NA; cdr3_nt: TGCGCCAGCAGCACGGGAACTCTGGGCACTGAAGCTTTCTTT; cdr3_aa: CASSTGTLGTEAFF
v_call: TRBV5-1; d_call: TRBD1; j_call: TRBJ2-7; clone_size: NA; cdr3_nt: TGCGCCAGCAGGAGGGACAGTGCCTACGAGCAGTACTTC; cdr3_aa: CASRRDSAYEQYF
v_call: TRBV2; d_call: NA; j_call: TRBJ2-1; clone_size: NA; cdr3_nt: TGTGCCAGCAAGGGGGGGAGCTCCTACAATGAGCAGTTCTTC; cdr3_aa: CASKGGSSYNEQFF
v_call: TRBV4-3; d_call: NA; j_call: TRBJ2-7; clone_size: NA; cdr3_nt: TGCGCCAGCAGCCAGGAGTTCGGTCGCTACGAGCAGTACTTC; cdr3_aa: CASSQEFGRYEQYF
v_call: TRBV28; d_call: TRBD2; j_call: TRBJ2-7; clone_size: few; cdr3_nt: TGTGCCAGCAGTCCCGGACTAGCGGGCGGGGAGCAGTACTTC; cdr3_aa: CASSPGLAGGEQYF
v_call: TRBV30; d_call: TRBD2; j_call: TRBJ2-2; clone_size: NA; cdr3_nt: TGTGCCTGGTCCGGGACTAGCATGGGCGGGGAGCTGTTTTTT; cdr3_aa: CAWSGTSMGGELFF
v_call: TRBV4-2; d_call: NA; j_call: TRBJ2-5; clone_size: few; cdr3_nt: TGTGCCAGCAGCTTAGGACAGCACCAAGAGACCCAGTACTTC; cdr3_aa: CASSLGQHQETQYF
v_call: TRBV7-9; d_call: TRBD1; j_call: TRBJ2-5; clone_size: NA; cdr3_nt: TGTGCCAGCAGCATCAGGGGGCAAGAGACCCAGTACTTC; cdr3_aa: CASSIRGQETQYF
v_call: TRBV2; d_call: TRBD1; j_call: TRBJ2-7; clone_size: few; cdr3_nt: TGTGCCAGCAGTGAAGCCTCCCGGACAGGGAGAGCCTACGAGCAGTACTTC; cdr3_aa: CASSEASRTGRAYEQYF
v_call: TRBV7-2; d_call: TRBD1; j_call: TRBJ1-4; clone_size: few; cdr3_nt: TGTGCCAGCAGCTTAGGGTTGACAGGGGGAACTAATGAAAAACTGTTTTTT; cdr3_aa: CASSLGLTGGTNEKLFF
v_call: TRBV11-2; d_call: TRBD1; j_call: TRBJ1-1; clone_size: NA; cdr3_nt: TGTGCCAGCACCTCTCCGGGACAGGGCCCTATTGCGAACACTGAAGCTTTCTTT; cdr3_aa: CASTSPGQGPIANTEAFF
v_call: TRBV19; d_call: TRBD2; j_call: TRBJ2-5; clone_size: NA; cdr3_nt: TGTGCCACGTCCAGGACTAGCGGGGGTACGGGGGAGACCCAGTACTTC; cdr3_aa: CATSRTSGGTGETQYF
v_call: TRBV20-1; d_call: NA; j_call: TRBJ2-5; clone_size: NA; cdr3_nt: TGCAGTGCTATAGCGGTAGAGACCCAGTACTTC; cdr3_aa: CSAIAVETQYF
v_call: TRBV18; d_call: TRBD1; j_call: TRBJ2-3; clone_size: NA; cdr3_nt: TGTGCCAGCTCGCCACGACAAGGGGGCGGCACAGATACGCAGTATTTT; cdr3_aa: CASSPRQGGGTDTQYF
v_call: TRBV18; d_call: TRBD1; j_call: TRBJ1-1; clone_size: NA; cdr3_nt: TGTGCCAGCTCACCTACAGGGGGTAAGGGGGACACTGAAGCTTTCTTT; cdr3_aa: CASSPTGGKGDTEAFF
v_call: TRBV19; d_call: NA; j_call: TRBJ2-2; clone_size: NA; cdr3_nt: TGTGCCAGTAGCCCCGGGAGTTCGAACACCGGGGAGCTGTTTTTT; cdr3_aa: CASSPGSSNTGELFF
v_call: TRBV5-1; d_call: NA; j_call: TRBJ1-5; clone_size: NA; cdr3_nt: TGCGCCAGCAGCCCGGAAGGGGGCAATCAGCCCCAGCATTTT; cdr3_aa: CASSPEGGNQPQHF
v_call: TRBV2; d_call: NA; j_call: TRBJ2-3; clone_size: NA; cdr3_nt: TGTGCCAGCAGCCTAACAGGGAGTTCAGATACGCAGTATTTT; cdr3_aa: CASSLTGSSDTQYF
v_call: TRBV9; d_call: TRBD1; j_call: TRBJ2-2; clone_size: NA; cdr3_nt: TGTGCCAGCGGTTCAGGACAGGGGTACACCGGGGAGCTGTTTTTT; cdr3_aa: CASGSGQGYTGELFF
v_call: TRBV15; d_call: TRBD1; j_call: TRBJ2-3; clone_size: NA; cdr3_nt: TGTGCCACCAGCAGGGGACAGGGAGTTAGCACAGATACGCAGTATTTT; cdr3_aa: CATSRGQGVSTDTQYF
v_call: TRBV2; d_call: TRBD1; j_call: TRBJ1-1; clone_size: NA; cdr3_nt: TGTGCCAGCAGATGGACAGGGGTGAACACTGAAGCTTTCTTT; cdr3_aa: CASRWTGVNTEAFF
v_call: TRBV2; d_call: NA; j_call: TRBJ1-5; clone_size: NA; cdr3_nt: TGTGCCAGCAGTGAATGGGGGGGGCGCGATCAGCCCCAGCATTTT; cdr3_aa: CASSEWGGRDQPQHF
v_call: TRBV19; d_call: NA; j_call: TRBJ2-4; clone_size: few; cdr3_nt: TGTGCCAGTAAAACAGGAATCAGGGCTCCGGCCAAAAACATTCAGTACTTC; cdr3_aa: CASKTGIRAPAKNIQYF
v_call: TRBV25-1; d_call: TRBD1; j_call: TRBJ1-2; clone_size: NA; cdr3_nt: TGTGCCAGCAGTGAGTCCGGACAGGGCACAGATGGCTACACCTTC; cdr3_aa: CASSESGQGTDGYTF
v_call: TRBV5-1; d_call: TRBD1; j_call: TRBJ2-7; clone_size: few; cdr3_nt: TGCGCCAGCAGCCTCCCCCGATCGACAGGGTTCGACGAGCAGTACTTC; cdr3_aa: CASSLPRSTGFDEQYF
v_call: TRBV10-3; d_call: NA; j_call: TRBJ1-6; clone_size: NA; cdr3_nt: TGTGCCATCAGTGAGCGGGTAGAGGCACCCCTCCACTTT; cdr3_aa: CAISERVEAPLHF
v_call: TRBV7-2; d_call: TRBD1; j_call: TRBJ2-5; clone_size: NA; cdr3_nt: TGTGCCAGCAGCTCGGACAGGAGGGAGACCCAGTACTTC; cdr3_aa: CASSSDRRETQYF
v_call: TRBV6-6; d_call: NA; j_call: TRBJ1-1; clone_size: NA; cdr3_nt: TGTGCCAGCAGATCGGAACAGGGCAAGAACACTGAAGCTTTCTTT; cdr3_aa: CASRSEQGKNTEAFF
v_call: TRBV11-2; d_call: NA; j_call: TRBJ2-1; clone_size: NA; cdr3_nt: TGTGCCAGCAGCTTAAGACGGGTATCCTACAATGAGCAGTTCTTC; cdr3_aa: CASSLRRVSYNEQFF
v_call: TRBV27; d_call: TRBD2; j_call: TRBJ2-2; clone_size: once; cdr3_nt: TGTGCCAGCCGGGAGGGAACCGGGGAGCTGTTTTTT; cdr3_aa: CASREGTGELFF
v_call: TRBV7-7; d_call: TRBD2; j_call: TRBJ2-5; clone_size: NA; cdr3_nt: TGTGCCAGCAGTCCACTAGCGGGGGACTTCCAAGAGACCCAGTACTTC; cdr3_aa: CASSPLAGDFQETQYF
v_call: TRBV6-6; d_call: NA; j_call: TRBJ2-7; clone_size: NA; cdr3_nt: TGTGCCAGCGGATCGGGAAGCGAGCAGTACTTC; cdr3_aa: CASGSGSEQYF
v_call: TRBV7-2; d_call: TRBD1; j_call: TRBJ2-7; clone_size: NA; cdr3_nt: TGTGCCAGCAGCGCGACAGGGACCTACGAGCAGTACTTC; cdr3_aa: CASSATGTYEQYF
v_call: TRBV2; d_call: TRBD1; j_call: TRBJ1-2; clone_size: NA; cdr3_nt: TGTGCCAGCAGTCAGGGGGAAGGCTATGGCTACACCTTC; cdr3_aa: CASSQGEGYGYTF
v_call: TRBV10-3; d_call: NA; j_call: TRBJ1-1; clone_size: once; cdr3_nt: TGTGCCATCAGTGGCGGGATGAACACTGAAGCTTTCTTT; cdr3_aa: CAISGGMNTEAFF
v_call: TRBV6-5; d_call: NA; j_call: TRBJ2-3; clone_size: once; cdr3_nt: TGTGCCAGCAGTTACCAGACGGGACACCTCACAGATACGCAGTATTTT; cdr3_aa: CASSYQTGHLTDTQYF
v_call: TRBV28; d_call: NA; j_call: TRBJ2-3; clone_size: NA; cdr3_nt: TGTGCCAGCAGAGAGACAGGAGGACCCACAGATACGCAGTATTTT; cdr3_aa: CASRETGGPTDTQYF
v_call: TRBV25-1; d_call: TRBD1; j_call: TRBJ1-5; clone_size: NA; cdr3_nt: TGTGCCAGCAGTGCGGGGACAGGGGTCGAGCAGCCCCAGCATTTT; cdr3_aa: CASSAGTGVEQPQHF
v_call: TRBV25-1; d_call: NA; j_call: TRBJ1-4; clone_size: few; cdr3_nt: TGTGCCAGCAGCAGAGTGGGGGCCAACGGTGAAAAACTGTTTTTT; cdr3_aa: CASSRVGANGEKLFF